A single sample is the source of the 14 T cell receptor beta chains below, sequenced in a study of PD-L1 blockade in urothelial cancer. The data were produced by immunoSEQ multiplex PCR, yet TCRdb's version contains in-frame clones alone and is incomplete. The sample yields 35,000 to 40,000 clones, 75% to 90% seen once. Documented time point: peripheral blood 6 weeks after treatment start. The sample in question was PBMCs, obtained around atezolizumab (anti-PD-L1) treatment. Receptors were obtained from a man aged 60-69 years with urothelial cancer.

The chain is built from TRBV5-6 and TRBJ1-4; D perhaps matches TRBD1 (5 bases). The V gene lost 4 bases and the J gene lost 5 bases, with 12 bases spanning the gap. Looked up from germline, CDR1 is SGHDT and CDR2 is YYEEEE. This CDR3 region has 14 residues. CDR3 sequence: CASSGGLGNEKLFF. In nucleotides, the CDR3 is TGTGCCAGCAGCGGGGGACTAGGGAATGAAAAACTGTTTTTT.

About this clone: Mismatch with germline at one junction end may stem from a read error. V gene TRBV7-7 combines with J gene TRBJ2-5, with D possibly being TRBD2 (7 bases). This CDR3 has 15 amino acids. In germline, CDR1 is SSHAT, CDR2 FNYEAQ (reference sequence). The DNA of the CDR3 is TGTGCTAGCAGCTTAGTTGGGGGGGGCCGGGAGACCCAGTACTTC. Its translation: CASSLVGGGRETQYF. The variable domain in full, completed from reference TRBV7-7 and TRBJ2-5, reads GAGVSQSPRYKVTKRGQDVTLRCDPISSHATLYWYQQALGQGPEFLTYFNYEAQPDKSGLPSDRFSAERPEGSISTLTIQRTEQRDSAMYRCASSLVGGGRETQYFGPGTRLLVL.

This chain uses TRBV5-1 with TRBJ2-5; TRBD2 matches at 9 bases. Germline V CDR1 and CDR2: SGHRS, YFSETQ. The CDR3 is made up of 14 amino acids. With 3 bases clipped from V and 4 bases from J, the junction kept 4 bases outside the gene matches. CDR3 sequence (DNA): TGCGCCAGCAGCTCAGGACTAGCGAGAGAGACCCAGTACTTC. It yields the protein CASSSGLARETQYF.

V is TRBV6-6 and J is TRBJ2-1; possible D gene TRBD1, 6 bases. With 4 bases removed from V and 3 bases from J, the gap between germline ends came to 13 bases. This CDR3 is built from 15 residues. The germline CDR1 and CDR2 sequences are MNHNY and SVGAGI (reference sequence). In DNA form, the CDR3 reads TGTGCCAGCAGTTTGACAGGCCAAGACTACAATGAGCAGTTCTTC. This gives the protein CASSLTGQDYNEQFF.

This chain connects TRBV5-1 to TRBJ1-1; possible D gene TRBD1, 6 bases. V shed 0 bases and J shed 1 base, with 13 bases lying between them. This CDR3 region has 16 residues. The germline V gene encodes CDR1 SGHRS and CDR2 YFSETQ. CDR3 in DNA: TGCGCCAGCAGCTTGGTGGGGGGGCTTAAGAACACTGAAGCTTTCTTT. Amino acid sequence: CASSLVGGLKNTEAFF. The variable domain in full, with the rest retrieved from reference TRBV5-1 and TRBJ1-1, is KAGVTQTPRYLIKTRGQQVTLSCSPISGHRSVSWYQQTPGQGLQFLFEYFSETQRNKGNFPGRFSGRQFSNSRSEMNVSTLELGDSALYLCASSLVGGLKNTEAFFGQGTRLTVV.

The chain uses TRBV6-5 and TRBJ2-5, with a weak D call TRBD2 (5 bases). CDR3 length equals 13 residues. The V gene lost 0 bases and the J gene lost 5 bases, with 7 bases spanning the gap. Germline V gives CDR1 MNHEY, CDR2 SVGAGI. The CDR3 nucleotides read TGTGCCAGCAGTTACTCGGGAGTGGAGACCCAGTACTTC. It specifies CASSYSGVETQYF.

The chain links TRBV5-1 to TRBJ2-7; D might be TRBD2 (6 bases). Looked up from germline, CDR1 is SGHRS and CDR2 is YFSETQ. V lost 4 bases and J lost 1, with 15 bases in between. CDR3 size: 15 residues. The DNA for the CDR3 is TGCGCCAGCAGCCCCTTGTGGGGAGGATCCTACGAGCAGTACTTC. Translated: CASSPLWGGSYEQYF.

The rearrangement joins TRBV7-2 to TRBJ2-7; D remains unclear. V was clipped by 4 bases and J by 4 bases, with 17 bases between them. Per the germline V gene, CDR1 is SGHTA and CDR2 is FQGNSA. The CDR3 is made up of 15 amino acids. The CDR3 nucleotides read TGTGCCAGCAGCTATCCAAAAACTTTGTCATACGAGCAGTACTTC. Translating it yields CASSYPKTLSYEQYF.

The rearrangement links TRBV19 to TRBJ2-3; D is uncertain. V lost 4 bases, J lost 4 bases, and 9 bases lay in between. CDR1 is LNHDA and CDR2 is SQIVND in the germline V gene (reference sequence). The CDR3 has 13 residues. CDR3 nucleotide sequence: TGTGCCAGTAGTACAGAATCTCCAGATACGCAGTATTTT. Translated, it gives CASSTESPDTQYF.

The V gene is TRBV6-4, the J gene TRBJ2-2; TRBD2 is a possible D gene (6 bases). The ends were cut back, 3 bases at V and 6 bases at J, with 11 bases in the middle. The length of the CDR3 is 14 residues. Germline values: CDR1 MRHNA, CDR2 SNTAGT. CDR3 DNA: TGTGCCAGCAGTGATCTCGGGGGAGCCGGGGAGCTGTTTTTT. This gives the protein CASSDLGGAGELFF.

CDR3 amino acids: CASSSGNTEAFF. CDR3 DNA: TGCGCCAGCAGCTCAGGTAACACTGAAGCTTTCTTT. The chain is built from TRBV5-1 and TRBJ1-1, with D uncertain. CDR3 size: 12 residues. V was pared by 3 bases and J by 2 bases, with 5 bases between. The germline V gene has CDR1 SGHRS and CDR2 YFSETQ.

The chain couples TRBV4-2 to TRBJ2-1, with 14 nucleotides matching TRBD2. Germline loops: CDR1 LGHNA, CDR2 YNFKEQ. V lost 3 bases and J lost 8; bases outside the gene matches: 9. This CDR3 is built from 17 residues. CDR3: CASSQGPGTSGSYEQFF. Here the CDR3 DNA reads TGTGCCAGCAGCCAGGGCCCCGGGACTAGCGGGAGCTATGAGCAGTTCTTC.

The V and J genes are TRBV9 and TRBJ2-3; 10 bases line up with TRBD2. The CDR3 has 20 amino acids. V shed 3 bases, J shed 0 bases, and the junction held 16 bases outside the gene matches. The germline CDR1 and CDR2 sequences are SGDLS and YYNGEE. The CDR3 DNA reads as TGTGCCAGCAGCGCGAAGGTAGCGGGGGGCCTCCTCTCAAGCACAGATACGCAGTATTTT. It encodes CASSAKVAGGLLSSTDTQYF.

The V and J genes are TRBV5-1 and TRBJ1-2; tentatively, D is TRBD1 (6 bases). Trimming left V 0 bases short and J 3 bases short, with 12 bases between. The CDR3 totals 15 residues. Germline V gene sequence: CDR1 SGHRS, CDR2 YFSETQ. The CDR3 sequence: CASSLDGRGYYGYTF. The CDR3 region has the DNA TGCGCCAGCAGCTTGGACGGCAGGGGTTACTATGGCTACACCTTC. The full variable domain, completed using reference TRBV5-1 and TRBJ1-2, is KAGVTQTPRYLIKTRGQQVTLSCSPISGHRSVSWYQQTPGQGLQFLFEYFSETQRNKGNFPGRFSGRQFSNSRSEMNVSTLELGDSALYLCASSLDGRGYYGYTFGSGTRLTVV.